The next 16 T cell receptor beta chains were all read from a single sample in a study of T cells after posttransplantation cyclophosphamide. Treatment was busulfan-fludarabine conditioning, a marrow graft, and cyclophosphamide on days +3 and +4. Libraries were prepared by immunoSEQ multiplex PCR; TCRdb keeps only in-frame clonotypes and omits some of them. The sample yields about 5,500 clones, without any singletons. Here the sequenced sample was PBMCs, taken after allogeneic stem cell transplant with posttransplant cyclophosphamide. The receptors shown here come from a male patient aged 55 to 70 who received an allogeneic stem cell transplant from a related donor, was CMV-positive, and had no GVHD. Some T cells may arise from the graft donor.

V usage is TRBV14 and J usage is TRBJ1-2; D is possibly TRBD1 (5 bases). In germline, CDR1 is SGHDN, CDR2 FVKESK. This CDR3 has 14 residues. The ends were cut back, 5 bases at V and 1 base at J, with 11 bases in the middle. DNA of the CDR3: TGTGCCAGCAGCAAGGGGCGGGATAACTATGGCTACACCTTC. Protein: CASSKGRDNYGYTF.

In DNA form, the CDR3 reads TGTGCCTGGTCTCCGGGGGACGGCTATGGCTACACCTTC. This encodes CAWSPGDGYGYTF. The rearrangement links TRBV28 to TRBJ1-2; possible D gene TRBD1, 5 bases. There are 13 residues in the CDR3. V lost 11 bases, J lost 4 bases, and 17 bases lay in between. Germline CDR1 MDHEN, CDR2 SYDVKM.

In its sample, this clone was seen a few times. The rearrangement joins TRBV5-3 to TRBJ1-5; weak D call: TRBD1 (6 bases). TRBV5-3 is treated as an ORF (open reading frame) with a function not yet certain. V gave up 0 bases and J gave up 2 bases, with 15 bases separating them. The CDR3 is 17 amino acids. This CDR3 is CARSLADRRVCNQPQHF. Here the CDR3 DNA reads TGTGCCAGAAGCTTGGCTGACAGGCGGGTGTGCAATCAGCCCCAGCATTTT.

This clone has a count of ten or more. This chain joins TRBV6-4 and TRBJ1-1, with 9 bases matching TRBD1. V lost 6 bases, J lost 6 bases, and 8 bases stayed unmatched. The CDR3 covers 14 residues. Germline V CDR1 and CDR2: MRHNA, SNTAGT. The CDR3 is CASRKDRGVAEAFF. The CDR3 DNA sequence: TGTGCCAGCAGGAAGGACAGGGGAGTCGCTGAAGCTTTCTTT.

The chain joins TRBV6-6 to TRBJ2-5; 9 positions agree with TRBD2. J gave up 11 bases and V 5 bases, and 15 bases lay outside the gene matches. Germline CDR1 reads MNHNY; CDR2 reads SVGAGI (reference sequence). The CDR3 loop spans 15 amino acids. CDR3 in amino acids: CASSPTGLARGEQYF. The CDR3 region has the DNA TGTGCCAGCAGTCCCACCGGACTAGCGAGGGGGGAGCAGTACTTC.

At least ten counts were recorded for this clone. The CDR3 DNA follows: TGTGCCAGCAGCTTACGAGGGACAGGGGGTGAAGCTTTCTTT. Protein product: CASSLRGTGGEAFF. V and J are TRBV7-9 and TRBJ1-1, with TRBD1 identical over 11 bases. The trim removed 2 bases at V and 7 bases at J, leaving 3 bases unmatched. CDR1 and CDR2 from the germline V gene are SEHNR and FQNEAQ (reference sequence). The CDR3 sequence is 14 residues long.

This clone appeared many times. This chain uses TRBV5-1 with TRBJ2-1; D remains ambiguous. Germline V lookup: CDR1 SGHRS, CDR2 YFSETQ. The CDR3 runs to 14 residues. With 0 bases removed from V and 7 bases from J, the gap between germline ends came to 11 bases. This CDR3 is CASSLAQLENEQFF. The CDR3 DNA is TGCGCCAGCAGCTTGGCCCAGCTAGAAAATGAGCAGTTCTTC.

At least ten counts were recorded for this clone. This chain uses TRBV5-6 with TRBJ1-2; the D gene is possibly TRBD1 (5 bases). V was pared by 2 bases and J by 2 bases, with 19 bases between. The CDR3 runs 17 residues. Germline V lookup: CDR1 SGHDT, CDR2 YYEEEE. The CDR3, as DNA: TGTGCCAGCAGCTTTCGGTGGGGGGAGTTGGTGAACTATGGCTACACCTTC. Protein sequence: CASSFRWGELVNYGYTF.

The CDR3 here is CASRGQGPSYEQYF. CDR3 coding DNA: TGTGCCAGCAGGGGACAGGGCCCCTCCTACGAGCAGTACTTC. The chain combines TRBV21-1 with TRBJ2-5; no check of the table's D call, TRBD1, against the DNA was made. The J call may be in error: the DNA end matches TRBJ2-7 better. TRBV21-1 is a pseudogene locus. The CDR3 totals 14 residues.

This clone was picked up many times. The chain employs TRBV28 and TRBJ1-1, with D uncertain. This CDR3 spans 14 amino acids. CDR1 is MDHEN, CDR2 SYDVKM, per germline. V lost 6 bases and J 1 base, leaving 12 bases between the germline ends. The CDR3 loop reads CASSLPWANTEAFF. CDR3 DNA sequence: TGTGCCAGCAGCCTACCTTGGGCGAACACTGAAGCTTTCTTT. Full variable domain (missing parts from reference TRBV28 and TRBJ1-1): DVKVTQSSRYLVKRTGEKVFLECVQDMDHENMFWYRQDPGLGLRLIYFSYDVKMKEKGDIPEGYSVSREKKERFSLILESASTNQTSMYLCASSLPWANTEAFFGQGTRLTVV.

The sample holds many counts of this clone. Germline is not matched at one junction end, which may reflect a read error. The J gene is TRBJ1-6, the V gene TRBV2; TRBD1 is a possible D gene (6 bases). Germline V gene sequence: CDR1 SNHLY, CDR2 FYNNEI. This CDR3 has 14 residues. The CDR3 DNA reads TGTGCCAGCAGGAGTGGCGATTTAGACAGGATGAACAGGTTT. Protein: CASRSGDLDRMNRF.

This clone was found many times. J is TRBJ1-1 and V is TRBV28; no firm D call. The V and J ends lost 5 bases and 5 bases respectively, with 6 bases between them. Germline V gene lookup returns CDR1 MDHEN and CDR2 SYDVKM. The CDR3 has 11 amino acids. The CDR3 nucleotides read TGTGCCAGCAGTCCGAGGACTGAAGCTTTCTTT. It yields the protein CASSPRTEAFF. Full variable domain (outside the CDR3, taken from reference TRBV28 and TRBJ1-1): DVKVTQSSRYLVKRTGEKVFLECVQDMDHENMFWYRQDPGLGLRLIYFSYDVKMKEKGDIPEGYSVSREKKERFSLILESASTNQTSMYLCASSPRTEAFFGQGTRLTVV.

This clone was observed a few times. J is TRBJ2-1 and V is TRBV7-2, with TRBD1 matching 9 bases. The J segment lost 6 bases and the V segment lost 4 bases, leaving 10 bases of the junction unmatched. The CDR3 is 16 amino acids. CDR1 is SGHTA, CDR2 FQGNSA, per germline. The CDR3 DNA follows: TGTGCCAGCAGCTCCGATCTGGACAGGGGTGGCAATGAGCAGTTCTTC. It encodes CASSSDLDRGGNEQFF.

The table lists this clone with many counts. V and J are TRBV27 and TRBJ1-2; 7 bases are a match to TRBD1. The CDR3 is 13 amino acids. V gave up 9 bases and J gave up 7 bases; unmatched junction bases: 11. Germline loops: CDR1 MNHEY, CDR2 SMNVEV (reference sequence). The DNA of the CDR3 is TGTGCCAGTCGCCCCTACAGGGGTTTTGGCTACACCTTC. This sequence encodes CASRPYRGFGYTF.

This clone has just a few counts. The rearrangement joins TRBV2 to TRBJ2-7, with 7 bases that match TRBD1. This CDR3 has 14 residues. The V gene's germline CDR1 is SNHLY and CDR2 FYNNEI. J gave up 6 bases and V 7 bases, and 12 bases lay outside the gene matches. Written as DNA, the CDR3 is TGTGCCAGCACCGACCCACCGACAGGGTTCGAGCAGTACTTC. Translated: CASTDPPTGFEQYF.

There are many counts of this clone. V and J are TRBV7-3 and TRBJ2-7, with 10 bases aligning to TRBD1. With V trimmed by 2 bases and J by 6 bases, 4 bases remained unmatched. Looked up from germline, CDR1 is SGHTA and CDR2 is FQGTGA. CDR3 size: 14 residues. The DNA of the CDR3 is TGTGCCAGCAGCTTATTCGGACAGGGGGGCGAGCAGTACTTC. This encodes CASSLFGQGGEQYF.